The 15 T cell receptor beta chains below all came from one sample that was sequenced in a study of cytomegalovirus exposure and HLA in healthy donors. The study ran its PCR with 60 Vbeta and 13 Jbeta primers. Sequencing was performed with immunoSEQ multiplex PCR; in TCRdb, only in-frame clones are kept and a portion is missing. The sample has about 200,000 clones; roughly 80% are singletons. Sequencing was carried out using PBMCs. Receptors originate from a male donor in good health and CMV-seronegative.

The chain carries TRBV27 and TRBJ1-1; D perhaps matches TRBD1 (6 bases). The V end lost 5 bases, the J end lost 7 bases, and 11 bases lay between the germline ends. CDR3 length: 12 residues. Germline CDR1 is MNHEY and CDR2 is SMNVEV (reference sequence). The CDR3 here is CASSSGTFEAFF. CDR3 nucleotides: TGTGCCAGCAGTAGCGGGACATTTGAAGCTTTCTTT.

The chain is built from TRBV29-1 and TRBJ1-2; D gene uncertain. In germline, CDR1 is SQVTM, CDR2 ANQGSEA. The CDR3 loop spans 14 amino acids. V was pared by 6 bases and J by 4 bases, with 18 bases between. The CDR3 nucleotides are TGCAGCGTCGGATATGCGGGGTCCGGCTATGGCTACACCTTC. It encodes CSVGYAGSGYGYTF.

This clone was seen more than once but under ten times. Other nucleotide sequences from this sample produce the same CDR3. This chain joins TRBV5-1 and TRBJ1-1; D uncertain. The CDR3 length is 14 residues. V was shortened by 0 bases and J by 1 base, with 7 bases between the two germline ends. From germline, CDR1 is SGHRS and CDR2 YFSETQ. The CDR3 bases are TGCGCCAGCAGCTTGGTTCGGGGGAACACTGAAGCTTTCTTT. This translates into CASSLVRGNTEAFF.

The rearrangement links TRBV30 to TRBJ2-5; 9 bases map to TRBD1. The germline V gene encodes CDR1 GTSNPN and CDR2 SVGIG (reference sequence). CDR3 size: 13 residues. J was trimmed by 4 bases and V by 1 base; bases with no gene match: 1. CDR3 sequence reads: CAWSGQGGETQYF. In DNA, the CDR3 is TGTGCCTGGAGTGGACAGGGGGGAGAGACCCAGTACTTC.

The chain joins TRBV15 to TRBJ1-4; the D is unclear. Between the trimmed V and J ends, which lost 0 bases and 2 bases, there was a span of 10 bases. Germline lookup yields CDR1 LNHNV and CDR2 YYDKDF (reference sequence). The CDR3 spans 16 residues. The DNA of the CDR3 is TGTGCCACCAGCAGAGATCCAGGAAGCACTAATGAAAAACTGTTTTTT. This gives the protein CATSRDPGSTNEKLFF.

This chain links TRBV19 with TRBJ2-3; a weak D match, TRBD2 (6 bases). In germline, CDR1 is LNHDA, CDR2 SQIVND (reference sequence). V gave up 1 base and J gave up 2 bases, with 10 bases separating them. CDR3 length: 15 residues. CDR3 coding DNA: TGTGCCAGTAGTATAGCTGGGACTCTCACAGATACGCAGTATTTT. Translating it yields CASSIAGTLTDTQYF. Looking up the rest from reference TRBV19 and TRBJ2-3 gives the full variable domain: DGGITQSPKYLFRKEGQNVTLSCEQNLNHDAMYWYRQDPGQGLRLIYYSQIVNDFQKGDIAEGYSVSREKKESFPLTVTSAQKNPTAFYLCASSIAGTLTDTQYFGPGTRLTVL.

The chain has TRBV30 and TRBJ1-2; 11 positions match TRBD1. Germline CDR1 reads GTSNPN; CDR2 reads SVGIG (reference sequence). The CDR3 is 17 amino acids. The ends lost 3 bases at V and 3 bases at J; junction bases unmatched: 12. CDR3 bases: TGTGCCTGGAGCTTATCCGGGACAGGGGGTGTTTACTATGGCTACACCTTC. Amino acids: CAWSLSGTGGVYYGYTF.

The rearrangement uses TRBV6-5 and TRBJ2-3, with 7 bases fitting TRBD2. From germline, CDR1 is MNHEY and CDR2 SVGAGI. The V segment lost 6 bases and the J segment 5 bases; nucleotides outside the gene matches: 11. The CDR3 covers 15 residues. CDR3 in amino acids: CASSPPRLAGDTQYF. In DNA form, the CDR3 reads TGTGCCAGCAGCCCCCCCCGACTAGCCGGAGATACGCAGTATTTT.

Concerning this clone: One end of the junction is discordant with germline, which a read error may explain. The chain combines TRBV7-9 with TRBJ2-5; 8 bases line up with TRBD2. Germline V CDR1 and CDR2: SEHNR, FQNEAQ (reference sequence). The CDR3 covers 15 residues. CDR3 protein: CSSTPGGGGQETQYF. The CDR3 nucleotides read TGTTCCAGCACCCCGGGGGGGGGCGGACAAGAGACCCAGTACTTC.

Remarks on this clone: The same CDR3 is also encoded by other DNA sequences in this sample. V gene TRBV2 combines with J gene TRBJ1-1; D is possibly TRBD1 (5 bases). Germline lookup yields CDR1 SNHLY and CDR2 FYNNEI. CDR3 size: 14 residues. Between the trimmed V and J ends, which lost 1 base and 3 bases, there was a span of 9 bases. The CDR3 DNA follows: TGTGCCAGCAGTGAAGAAGGGGCGTACACTGAAGCTTTCTTT. Protein product: CASSEEGAYTEAFF. Full variable domain (rest looked up from reference TRBV2 and TRBJ1-1): EPEVTQTPSHQVTQMGQEVILRCVPISNHLYFYWYRQILGQKVEFLVSFYNNEISEKSEIFDDQFSVERPDGSNFTLKIRSTKLEDSAMYFCASSEEGAYTEAFFGQGTRLTVV.

The V call is TRBV6-1, the J call TRBJ2-7; 11 nucleotides line up with TRBD1. Germline loops: CDR1 MNHNS, CDR2 SASEGT. Unmatched junction bases numbered 5, after V lost 2 bases and J lost 2 bases. There are 16 residues in the CDR3. The CDR3 reads CASSEMTDRGPYEQYF. CDR3 sequence (DNA): TGTGCCAGCAGTGAAATGACGGACAGGGGGCCCTACGAGCAGTACTTC.

The sample holds a few counts of this clone. V and J are TRBV11-2 and TRBJ2-7, with 10 nucleotides matching TRBD1. Germline V gene data show CDR1 as SGHAT and CDR2 as FQNNGV. J was trimmed by 3 bases and V by 5 bases; bases with no gene match: 4. This CDR3 is built from 14 residues. The CDR3, as DNA: TGTGCCAGCAGCACCGGGACAGGGGTCTACGAGCAGTACTTC. This encodes CASSTGTGVYEQYF.

The chain has TRBV9 and TRBJ2-2, with 10 bases that match TRBD2. CDR3 length equals 19 residues. V shed 4 bases and J 2 bases; nucleotides not matched to a gene: 14. Germline CDR1 and CDR2: SGDLS and YYNGEE. CDR3 nucleotide sequence: TGTGCCAGCAGCCCCCGACTAGCGGGCGCCTTTAGTAACACCGGGGAGCTGTTTTTT. Its translation: CASSPRLAGAFSNTGELFF.

This rearrangement joins TRBV28 to TRBJ2-5, with TRBD2 as a possible D gene (6 bases). The closer fit of TRBJ2-7 to the DNA end suggests the J call may be wrong. CDR3 length: 16 amino acids. Looked up from germline, CDR1 is MDHEN and CDR2 is SYDVKM. CDR3 nucleotide sequence: TGTGCCAGCAGTGTACCCTGGGGGGATCTAGGAGTCGAGCAGTACTTC. It yields the protein CASSVPWGDLGVEQYF.

This clone was observed many times. This rearrangement joins TRBV10-2 to TRBJ2-7; maybe TRBD2 (6 bases). Germline CDR1 is WSHSY and CDR2 is SAAADI. Trimming stripped 2 bases from V and 5 bases from J, with 10 bases between. This CDR3 spans 13 amino acids. CDR3 in DNA: TGCGCCAGCAGTGAGGCTAGCGTTGACGAGCAGTACTTC. Residues: CASSEASVDEQYF.